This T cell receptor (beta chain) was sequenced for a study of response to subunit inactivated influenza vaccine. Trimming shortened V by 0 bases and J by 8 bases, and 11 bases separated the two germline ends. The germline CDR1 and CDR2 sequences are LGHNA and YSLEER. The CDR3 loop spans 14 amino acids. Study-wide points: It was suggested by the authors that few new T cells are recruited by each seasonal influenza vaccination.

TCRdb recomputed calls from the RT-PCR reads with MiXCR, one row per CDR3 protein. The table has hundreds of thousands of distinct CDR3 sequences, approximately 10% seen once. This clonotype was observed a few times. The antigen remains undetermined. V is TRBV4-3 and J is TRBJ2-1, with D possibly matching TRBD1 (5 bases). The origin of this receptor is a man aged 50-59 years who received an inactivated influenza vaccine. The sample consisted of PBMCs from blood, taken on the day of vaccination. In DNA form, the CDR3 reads TGCGCCAGCAGCCAAGATGTACAGGTCTATGAGCAGTTCTTC. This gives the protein CASSQDVQVYEQFF.